This is a list of T cell receptor beta chains from one sample in a study of shared clonotypes between healthy human individuals. Profiling relied on immunoSEQ multiplex PCR, and the TCRdb table lists in-frame clones only, not all of them. The sample has about 320,000 clones, more than 75% seen once. Sample: memory CD8+ T cells sorted from blood. The source of these receptors is a man between 18 and 35 years old in good health. Both conserved end residues are part of each CDR3. Each record gives: J gene, D gene, clone size, V gene, CDR3 protein, CDR3 DNA. The D gene is left open where the match is weak. Part of the rows lack a size; the others show once, few, many or a class for expanded clones.

TRBJ2-7,-,-,TRBV2,CASSPIWGSYEQYF,TGTGCCAGCAGTCCCATCTGGGGCTCCTACGAGCAGTACTTC
TRBJ2-7,-,-,TRBV5-1,CASSLLRDGYEQYF,TGCGCCAGCAGCCTTCTACGGGACGGCTACGAGCAGTACTTC
TRBJ1-1,TRBD1,once,TRBV30,CAWRWDSGNTEAFF,TGTGCCTGGAGGTGGGACAGCGGGAACACTGAAGCTTTCTTT
TRBJ2-5,-,-,TRBV7-9,CASSTRTGHQETQYF,TGTGCCAGCAGCACCAGAACAGGGCACCAAGAGACCCAGTACTTC
TRBJ2-7,-,-,TRBV19,CASSSGGGYEQYF,TGTGCCAGTAGTTCAGGGGGAGGATACGAGCAGTACTTC
TRBJ1-2,-,-,TRBV10-3,CAIGLRQANYGYTF,TGTGCCATCGGACTACGACAGGCCAACTATGGCTACACCTTC
TRBJ2-2,-,-,TRBV5-1,CASSLAWGHPAGELFF,TGCGCCAGCAGCTTGGCTTGGGGACATCCCGCCGGGGAGCTGTTTTTT
TRBJ2-1,TRBD2,-,TRBV30,CASHHPGLAPEGGFF,TGTGCCTCGCACCACCCGGGACTAGCTCCCGAGGGGGGATTCTTC
TRBJ1-4,TRBD1,-,TRBV19,CASTPTGTGGEKLFF,TGTGCCAGTACTCCAACCGGGACAGGCGGTGAAAAACTGTTTTTT
TRBJ2-7,-,-,TRBV2,CASSTVEQYF,TGTGCCAGCAGTACAGTCGAGCAGTACTTC
TRBJ2-3,-,-,TRBV7-2,CASSLGFQSTDTQYF,TGTGCCAGCAGCTTAGGGTTCCAGAGCACAGATACGCAGTATTTT
TRBJ2-5,-,once,TRBV28,CASSYGTSRETQYF,TGTGCCAGCAGTTACGGAACCTCGAGGGAGACCCAGTACTTC
TRBJ2-7,-,-,TRBV2,CASSEGLAVLDEQYF,TGTGCCAGCAGTGAAGGGTTAGCGGTCCTCGACGAGCAGTACTTC
TRBJ1-6,-,-,TRBV4-1,CASSQVKGANSPLHF,TGCGCCAGCAGCCAAGTAAAAGGGGCCAATTCACCCCTCCACTTT
TRBJ2-2,-,-,TRBV4-2,CASSQAGAANTGELFF,TGTGCCAGCAGCCAAGCAGGGGCCGCGAACACCGGGGAGCTGTTTTTT
TRBJ2-2,-,-,TRBV30,CAWSYLSNTGELFF,TGTGCCTGGAGTTACCTTTCGAACACCGGGGAGCTGTTTTTT
TRBJ2-7,-,-,TRBV9,CASSVEGYEQYF,TGTGCCAGCAGCGTAGAGGGCTACGAGCAGTACTTC
TRBJ1-1,TRBD1,-,TRBV19,CGSTPRTGGEDTEAFF,TGTGGAAGTACCCCCCGGACAGGGGGCGAGGACACTGAAGCTTTCTTT
TRBJ2-1,-,-,TRBV7-6,CASSTPSLGVVNNEQFF,TGTGCCAGCAGCACCCCTAGCCTTGGCGTAGTGAATAATGAGCAGTTCTTC
TRBJ2-7,-,-,TRBV2,CASMQATYEQYF,TGTGCCAGCATGCAGGCCACCTACGAGCAGTACTTC
TRBJ1-1,-,-,TRBV6-1,CASRDWTVLMGAFF,TGTGCCAGCAGGGACTGGACAGTGTTGATGGGAGCTTTCTTT
TRBJ1-6,TRBD1,-,TRBV4-1,CASSPEGQGALYNSPLHF,TGCGCCAGCAGCCCCGAGGGACAGGGGGCGCTTTATAATTCACCCCTCCACTTT
TRBJ1-2,-,-,TRBV27,CASRLPNGGYTF,TGTGCCAGCCGACTCCCGAACGGAGGCTACACCTTC
TRBJ1-2,TRBD1,-,TRBV14,CASSHRWTGVNYGYTF,TGTGCCAGCAGCCATAGATGGACAGGGGTTAACTATGGCTACACCTTC
TRBJ2-3,-,-,TRBV9,CASSAYSTDTQYF,TGTGCCAGCAGCGCCTACAGCACAGATACGCAGTATTTT
TRBJ2-7,-,-,TRBV4-3,CASSLGTIFYEQYF,TGCGCCAGCAGCCTCGGGACAATCTTCTACGAGCAGTACTTC
TRBJ1-4,TRBD1,-,TRBV9,CASSPGGRGDEKLFF,TGTGCCAGCAGCCCAGGGGGGCGAGGGGATGAAAAACTGTTTTTT
TRBJ1-6,-,-,TRBV30,CAWSLGTSDNSPLHF,TGTGCCTGGAGCCTGGGCACCTCCGATAATTCACCCCTCCACTTT
TRBJ2-7,-,-,TRBV9,CASSVGMTGTGEQYF,TGTGCCAGCAGCGTAGGAATGACGGGAACTGGCGAGCAGTACTTC
TRBJ1-2,-,-,TRBV14,CASSQNPRQTNYGYTF,TGTGCCAGCAGCCAAAACCCCCGGCAAACTAACTATGGCTACACCTTC
TRBJ1-3,TRBD1,-,TRBV11-2,CASSSYRGHGNTIYF,TGTGCCAGCAGCTCCTACAGGGGGCATGGAAACACCATATATTTT
TRBJ2-7,TRBD1,once,TRBV12-5,CASGFRTGDEQYF,TGTGCTAGTGGTTTTCGGACAGGGGACGAGCAGTACTTC
TRBJ2-3,-,-,TRBV6-5,CASSFGNTQYF,TGTGCCAGCAGTTTTGGGAATACGCAGTATTTT
TRBJ2-1,-,-,TRBV6-5,CASSTYNEQFF,TGTGCCAGCAGCACCTACAATGAGCAGTTCTTC
TRBJ2-7,TRBD2,once,TRBV7-4,CASSPPGLAGEQYF,TGTGCCAGCAGCCCCCCGGGACTAGCGGGCGAGCAGTACTTC
TRBJ1-6,-,-,TRBV7-2,CASSPNPRGLYNSPLHF,TGTGCCAGCAGCCCAAACCCTCGGGGACTTTATAATTCACCCCTCCACTTT
TRBJ1-3,-,-,TRBV4-1,CASSQDAGSSSGNTIYF,TGCGCCAGCAGCCAAGATGCGGGGTCCAGCTCTGGAAACACCATATATTTT
TRBJ1-1,-,-,TRBV5-4,CASGTRQGGTEAFF,TGTGCCAGCGGCACACGGCAGGGCGGCACTGAAGCTTTCTTT
TRBJ2-1,-,-,TRBV4-1,CATARRNYYSYNEQFF,TGCGCCACGGCACGGAGGAATTATTACTCCTACAATGAGCAGTTCTTC
TRBJ1-5,-,-,TRBV7-9,CASSPPGNQPQHF,TGTGCCAGCTCCCCTCCCGGCAATCAGCCCCAGCATTTT
TRBJ2-1,-,-,TRBV5-1,CASSGGVGSYNEQFF,TGCGCCAGCTCTGGAGGTGTTGGCTCCTACAATGAGCAGTTCTTC
TRBJ2-3,TRBD1,-,TRBV27,CASSLYQGATYTDTQYF,TGTGCCAGCAGTTTGTATCAGGGGGCTACCTACACAGATACGCAGTATTTT
TRBJ2-7,TRBD1,-,TRBV6-4,CASRPGQSSYEQYF,TGTGCCAGCAGACCGGGACAGAGCTCCTACGAGCAGTACTTC
TRBJ2-7,TRBD2,-,TRBV29-1,CSVYGAFFPGSSGRTYEQYF,TGCAGCGTTTATGGAGCTTTTTTTCCGGGTTCCAGCGGGAGGACCTACGAGCAGTACTTC
TRBJ1-1,TRBD1,-,TRBV29-1,CSVAGQDDPYMNTEAFF,TGCAGCGTTGCGGGACAGGACGACCCGTACATGAACACTGAAGCTTTCTTT
TRBJ2-7,-,-,TRBV29-1,CSVDIGQGSYEQYF,TGCAGCGTTGACATAGGGCAGGGGTCGTACGAGCAGTACTTC
TRBJ1-2,-,-,TRBV6-6,CASSYPGWQGGGYTF,TGTGCCAGCAGTTACCCCGGCTGGCAGGGTGGTGGCTACACCTTC
TRBJ1-1,TRBD1,once,TRBV30,CACSGGRTEAFF,TGTGCCTGCTCAGGGGGCCGAACTGAAGCTTTCTTT